The 32 T cell receptor beta chains below come from one sample, sequenced in a study of CD4 T cell repertoires and nickel. TCRdb re-called the RT-PCR reads through MiXCR, storing one row per CDR3 protein. The table has 470 or so distinct CDR3 sequences, approximately 70% seen once. Sequencing was carried out using CD4+ T cells from blood, not recorded whether cultured. These TCRs come from a human donor in a nickel allergy study, with or without nickel allergy (not recorded which). It is not recorded whether this sample comes from one donor or several.

V usage is TRBV29-1 and J usage is TRBJ2-7; D gene unclear. This CDR3 has 11 residues. The germline CDR1 and CDR2 sequences are SQVTM and ANQGSEA. Trimming shortened V by 5 bases and J by 0 bases, and 5 bases separated the two germline ends. CDR3 in DNA: TGCAGCGTTACGAACTCCTACGAGCAGTACTTC. It specifies CSVTNSYEQYF.

This clonotype was seen only once. CDR3 nucleotide sequence: TGTGCCAGCAGACGGACAGGGAAAGCCTACGAGCAGTACTTC. Protein: CASRRTGKAYEQYF. The rearrangement links TRBV6-5 to TRBJ2-7; 8 positions match TRBD1. V gave up 6 bases and J gave up 2 bases; unmatched junction bases: 6. The V gene's germline CDR1 is MNHEY and CDR2 SVGAGI. This CDR3 region has 14 residues.

This chain joins TRBV29-1 and TRBJ2-6; 7 nucleotides align to TRBD1. Germline assignment: CDR1 SQVTM and CDR2 ANQGSEA. The V gene end was trimmed by 7 bases and the J gene end by 4 bases; junction bases not matched to a gene: 10. This CDR3 spans 15 amino acids. The CDR3 here is CSAWDSAAGANVLTF. The DNA for the CDR3 is TGCAGCGCTTGGGACAGCGCGGCAGGGGCCAACGTCCTGACTTTC.

V gene TRBV20-1 combines with J gene TRBJ2-7, with D perhaps assigned TRBD1 or TRBD2 (7 bases each). V lost 6 bases, J lost 1 base, and 13 bases lay in between. The CDR3 has 13 residues. CDR1 is DFQATT and CDR2 is SNEGSKA in the germline V gene (reference sequence). CDR3 protein: CSARGGSSYEQYF. The CDR3, as DNA: TGCAGTGCCAGGGGGGGCTCTTCCTACGAGCAGTACTTC.

CDR3 amino acids: CASKLFYLSGSPLHF. The CDR3 region has the DNA TGTGCCAGCAAACTCTTCTACCTATCGGGTTCACCCCTCCACTTT. The V and J genes are TRBV28 and TRBJ1-6; D uncertain. The ends were cut back, 7 bases at V and 9 bases at J, with 19 bases in the middle. The CDR3 extends over 15 amino acids. Germline V gives CDR1 MDHEN, CDR2 SYDVKM.

V and J are TRBV5-1 and TRBJ2-2; D gene ambiguous. V lost 3 bases and J 3 bases, leaving 15 bases between the germline ends. This CDR3 contains 16 residues. The germline CDR1 and CDR2 sequences are SGHRS and YFSETQ. The CDR3 region has the DNA TGCGCCAGCAGCTCGATACCCTCAGGACACACCGGGGAGCTGTTTTTT. Translation gives CASSSIPSGHTGELFF.

The rearrangement joins TRBV5-1 to TRBJ1-1; D might be TRBD1 (5 bases). Per the germline V gene, CDR1 is SGHRS and CDR2 is YFSETQ. V gave up 0 bases and J gave up 5 bases, with 17 bases separating them. The CDR3 has 16 amino acids. The CDR3 spells CASSLDVAGRSTEAFF. Here the CDR3 DNA reads TGCGCCAGCAGCTTGGACGTGGCGGGGCGGTCGACTGAAGCTTTCTTT.

The gene calls are TRBV28 and TRBJ2-3, with 10 bases lining up with TRBD2. This CDR3 is 17 amino acids long. CDR1 is MDHEN and CDR2 is SYDVKM in the germline V gene. V was clipped by 6 bases and J by 1 base; unmatched bases: 10. The DNA of the CDR3 is TGTGCCAGCAGCTCTCTAGCGGGAGTGTGGGGCACAGATACGCAGTATTTT. Its protein product is CASSSLAGVWGTDTQYF.

This clonotype was found a few times. J is TRBJ1-5 and V is TRBV19; D is uncertain. The CDR3 is made up of 14 amino acids. The V and J ends lost 7 bases and 1 base respectively, with 11 bases between them. The germline V gene has CDR1 LNHDA and CDR2 SQIVND (reference sequence). The DNA for the CDR3 is TGTGCCAGTACCCCGAGATGGAGCAATCAGCCCCAGCATTTT. It specifies CASTPRWSNQPQHF.

V is TRBV27 and J is TRBJ1-6; D may be TRBD1 (5 bases). V gave up 2 bases and J gave up 10 bases, with 12 bases separating them. The CDR3 spans 14 residues. Germline V CDR1 and CDR2: MNHEY, SMNVEV (reference sequence). CDR3 loop: CASSLQTRGSPLHF. The CDR3 nucleotides read TGTGCCAGCAGTTTACAGACGAGGGGATCACCCCTCCACTTT.

The chain links TRBV12-3 or TRBV12-4 to TRBJ1-5; D is possibly TRBD1 (6 bases). The CDR3 length is 13 residues. Trimming shortened V by 5 bases and J by 8 bases, and 13 bases separated the two germline ends. The CDR3 spells CASSTQGREPQHF. In nucleotides, the CDR3 is TGTGCCAGCAGTACGCAGGGGCGGGAGCCCCAGCATTTT.

The V gene is TRBV5-1, the J gene TRBJ2-5; TRBD1 agrees at 10 bases. The V segment lost 4 bases and the J segment 5 bases; nucleotides outside the gene matches: 5. The germline CDR1 and CDR2 sequences are SGHRS and YFSETQ. CDR3 length equals 14 residues. CDR3 protein: CASSPRQGAETQYF. CDR3 nucleotides: TGCGCCAGCAGCCCTAGACAGGGGGCGGAGACCCAGTACTTC.

The gene calls are TRBV12-3 or TRBV12-4 and TRBJ2-3; 11 nucleotides line up with TRBD2. The CDR3 has 16 amino acids. V lost 4 bases, J lost 0 bases, and 3 bases stayed unmatched. The CDR3: CASSSLAGGSTDTQYF. CDR3 nucleotide sequence: TGTGCCAGCAGTTCCTTAGCGGGGGGGAGCACAGATACGCAGTATTTT.

The rearrangement links TRBV9 to TRBJ2-7, with a tentative D call TRBD2 (6 bases). The germline V and J ends were trimmed by 3 bases and 4 bases, with 14 bases remaining between them. CDR3 length: 14 amino acids. The germline gives CDR1 SGDLS, CDR2 YYNGEE. The CDR3 DNA reads as TGTGCCAGCAGCGGACCGGGACTCACATACGAGCAGTACTTC. It is translated as CASSGPGLTYEQYF.

The CDR3 DNA follows: TGTGCCAGCAGTCGTGGGGACTTTTACAATGAGCAGTTCTTC. The encoded protein is CASSRGDFYNEQFF. This rearrangement joins TRBV6-2 or TRBV6-3 to TRBJ2-1; D possibly corresponds to TRBD2 (6 bases). The CDR3 runs to 14 residues. From germline, CDR1 is MNHEY and CDR2 SVGEGT. The V and J ends lost 5 bases and 4 bases respectively, with 12 bases between them.

This rearrangement joins TRBV27 to TRBJ2-7, with TRBD2 matching over 9 bases. Germline trimming cut 0 bases from V and 7 bases from J; bases unmatched to any gene: 7. Germline V CDR1 and CDR2: MNHEY, SMNVEV (reference sequence). The CDR3 has 15 amino acids. The CDR3: CASSLSGGRAGEQYF. The CDR3 DNA is TGTGCCAGCAGTTTATCTGGCGGGAGGGCCGGGGAGCAGTACTTC.

The V and J genes are TRBV5-4 and TRBJ1-6, with 9 bases fitting TRBD1. Germline values: CDR1 SGHNT, CDR2 YYREEE (reference sequence). The CDR3 has 16 amino acids. V lost 3 bases and J lost 7; bases outside the gene matches: 8. Here the CDR3 DNA reads TGTGCCAGCAGCTCCGGGGGACAGGGACGGAATTCACCCCTCCACTTT. Its protein is CASSSGGQGRNSPLHF.

The J gene is TRBJ1-4, the V gene TRBV18, with D uncertain. This CDR3 spans 17 amino acids. The germline CDR1 and CDR2 sequences are KGHSH and LQKENI. The V end lost 4 bases, the J end lost 0 bases, and 15 bases lay between the germline ends. CDR3 region: CASSLQRVGTTNEKLFF. The CDR3 nucleotides read TGTGCCAGCTCACTCCAACGGGTTGGGACAACTAATGAAAAACTGTTTTTT.

This chain joins TRBV28 and TRBJ2-7; possibly TRBD1 or TRBD2 for D (6 bases each). The CDR3 runs to 16 residues. CDR1 and CDR2 (germline): MDHEN, SYDVKM. V lost 5 bases, J lost 6 bases, and 23 bases lay in between. CDR3 protein: CASSPRVGAGRTEQYF. CDR3 nucleotides: TGTGCCAGCAGTCCCCGCGTGGGGGCGGGAAGGACCGAGCAGTACTTC. The whole variable domain, remainder taken from reference TRBV28 and TRBJ2-7, is DVKVTQSSRYLVKRTGEKVFLECVQDMDHENMFWYRQDPGLGLRLIYFSYDVKMKEKGDIPEGYSVSREKKERFSLILESASTNQTSMYLCASSPRVGAGRTEQYFGPGTRLTVT.

This clonotype was seen a handful of times. The genes are TRBV24-1 and TRBJ1-1; 7 nucleotides agree with TRBD1. V lost 3 bases and J lost 6; bases outside the gene matches: 6. The CDR3 sequence is 14 residues long. From germline, CDR1 is KGHDR and CDR2 SFDVKD. The CDR3 spells CATSDPRQGPEAFF. CDR3 nucleotide sequence: TGTGCCACCAGTGATCCGAGACAGGGACCTGAAGCTTTCTTT.

This chain uses TRBV20-1 with TRBJ2-1, with 8 bases aligning to TRBD2. The germline V gene encodes CDR1 DFQATT and CDR2 SNEGSKA (reference sequence). The V and J ends lost 6 bases and 5 bases, in that order; junction bases with no gene match: 9. The CDR3 has 14 residues. The CDR3 sequence: CSAPPGLGNNEQFF. The DNA for the CDR3 is TGCAGTGCGCCACCGGGACTAGGCAACAATGAGCAGTTCTTC.

The chain links TRBV6-5 to TRBJ2-7, with 12 positions matching TRBD1. The ends lost 8 bases at V and 4 bases at J; junction bases unmatched: 6. The CDR3 runs 14 residues. Germline V lookup: CDR1 MNHEY, CDR2 SVGAGI. CDR3 DNA: TGTGCCAGCCAGGGGACAGGGGGCAAGTACGAGCAGTACTTC. Translating it yields CASQGTGGKYEQYF.

V gene TRBV5-1 combines with J gene TRBJ2-5, with D perhaps given as TRBD1 or TRBD2 (6 bases each). Trimming removed 0 bases from V and 1 base from J, with 10 bases in between. The germline gives CDR1 SGHRS, CDR2 YFSETQ. This CDR3 contains 15 residues. The CDR3 DNA reads TGCGCCAGCAGCTTGGTTCCGGGGGCCCAAGAGACCCAGTACTTC. It specifies CASSLVPGAQETQYF.

The V and J genes are TRBV6-2 or TRBV6-3 and TRBJ2-7; 10 positions match TRBD2. Germline CDR1 is MNHEY and CDR2 is SVGEGT. CDR3 length: 16 residues. Trimming took 0 bases from V and 3 from J; bases not matched to a gene: 5. In DNA, the CDR3 is TGTGCCAGCAGTTACTCGCGAGCGGGAGGGTTCTACGAGCAGTACTTC. Encoded protein: CASSYSRAGGFYEQYF.

The chain has TRBV28 and TRBJ2-6; no clear D. The CDR3 covers 16 residues. The V gene's germline CDR1 is MDHEN and CDR2 SYDVKM. Trimming took off 4 bases at V and 0 bases at J, with 10 bases between the two ends. CDR3 sequence (DNA): TGTGCCAGCAGTTCCTGGGGTACCTCTGGGGCCAACGTCCTGACTTTC. Translating gives CASSSWGTSGANVLTF.

J is TRBJ2-7 and V is TRBV10-3, with D hard to call. Germline loops: CDR1 ENHRY, CDR2 SYGVKD. The ends were cut back, 6 bases at V and 0 bases at J, with 18 bases in the middle. The CDR3 has 16 residues. The CDR3 DNA follows: TGTGCCATCAGGACAACACACCAGATCGGCTCCTACGAGCAGTACTTC. Protein sequence: CAIRTTHQIGSYEQYF.

The chain is built from TRBV13 and TRBJ2-1; 12 bases are a match to TRBD2. This CDR3 comprises 16 residues. Trimming cost V 4 bases and J 8 bases; bases outside gene matches: 9. Germline values: CDR1 PRHDT, CDR2 FYEKMQ (reference sequence). CDR3 protein: CASSSETSGSGDEQFF. The CDR3 DNA follows: TGTGCCAGCAGCTCCGAGACTAGCGGGAGTGGCGATGAGCAGTTCTTC.

J is TRBJ2-1 and V is TRBV28; TRBD1 aligns across 12 bases. Germline V CDR1 and CDR2: MDHEN, SYDVKM. With V trimmed by 4 bases and J by 6 bases, 4 bases remained unmatched. There are 15 residues in the CDR3. CDR3 nucleotide sequence: TGTGCCAGCAGTTCCCCGGGACAGGGGGCCAATGAGCAGTTCTTC. It codes for CASSSPGQGANEQFF.

J is TRBJ2-7 and V is TRBV6-1; TRBD1 aligns across 8 bases. Germline V lookup: CDR1 MNHNS, CDR2 SASEGT. J lost 4 bases, V lost 6 bases, and 11 bases had no gene match. CDR3 size: 15 residues. The CDR3 bases are TGTGCCAGCAGAGATGGGGACAGGATATCGTACGAGCAGTACTTC. Translated: CASRDGDRISYEQYF.

The J gene is TRBJ2-7, the V gene TRBV6-2 or TRBV6-3, with a tentative D call TRBD2 (5 bases). The V gene's germline CDR1 is MNHEY and CDR2 SVGEGT. Trimming pared 6 bases from V and 8 bases from J, leaving 14 bases between. This CDR3 has 12 residues. The CDR3 here is CASRTGLRQQYF. CDR3 DNA: TGTGCCAGCAGAACCGGACTCCGACAGCAGTACTTC.

The chain is built from TRBV5-1 and TRBJ1-2; no clear D gene. Per the germline V gene, CDR1 is SGHRS and CDR2 is YFSETQ. This CDR3 comprises 14 residues. Trimming took 0 bases from V and 0 from J, leaving 6 bases between them. This CDR3 reads CASSLDSANYGYTF. In DNA form, the CDR3 reads TGCGCCAGCAGCTTGGACAGCGCTAACTATGGCTACACCTTC.

The chain joins TRBV6-1 to TRBJ1-5; D ambiguous. The CDR3 covers 15 residues. Trimming took off 2 bases at V and 7 bases at J, with 15 bases between the two ends. Germline CDR1 is MNHNS and CDR2 is SASEGT. Written as DNA, the CDR3 is TGTGCCAGCAGTGAAACCCACACGGTTGGACAGCCCCAGCATTTT. Its protein is CASSETHTVGQPQHF.